This T cell receptor beta chain derives from a study of blood T cell repertoires in COVID-19. Germline V lookup: CDR1 MNHEY, CDR2 SVGAGI. The CDR3 extends over 15 amino acids. Trimming cost V 10 bases and J 0 bases, with 13 bases left between them. Clones were read by immunoSEQ multiplex PCR, and TCRdb kept only the in-frame ones, dropping some. Of a few hundred thousand clones in the sample, about four fifths are singletons; the top ten hold approximately 1.8%. The V call is TRBV6-5, the J call TRBJ2-6; possible D gene TRBD2, 5 bases. Input material: peripheral blood. The clonotype was recovered from a young man who had recovered from COVID-19. CDR3 sequence (DNA): TGTGCCACAGGACGGGGAAGCTCTGGGGCCAACGTCCTGACTTTC. This sequence encodes CATGRGSSGANVLTF.